One and the same sample provided the 14 T cell receptor beta chains below, sequenced in a study of cytomegalovirus exposure and HLA in healthy donors. PCR involved 60 Vbeta and 13 Jbeta primers. TCRdb keeps only in-frame clones here, not all; method: immunoSEQ multiplex PCR. Altogether roughly 150,000 clones are present, roughly 80% being singletons, with the ten largest covering about 1.5%. The source material was PBMCs. The receptors originated from a man in his forties or fifties in good health and CMV-seropositive.

V usage is TRBV11-2 and J usage is TRBJ1-2, with TRBD1 as a possible D gene (6 bases). The CDR3 contains 13 residues. The germline V gene has CDR1 SGHAT and CDR2 FQNNGV. The ends were cut back, 9 bases at V and 4 bases at J, with 15 bases in the middle. In nucleotides, the CDR3 is TGTGCCAGTTCTGGGGGGGGCGGCTATGGCTACACCTTC. Its translation: CASSGGGGYGYTF.

The CDR3 is CASSRDRGSGPQHF. The CDR3 coding sequence is TGTGCCAGCAGCCGGGACAGGGGATCAGGGCCCCAGCATTTT. This chain links TRBV7-2 with TRBJ1-5; 10 nucleotides match TRBD1. With V trimmed by 5 bases and J by 9 bases, 7 bases remained unmatched. Per germline, CDR1 SGHTA and CDR2 FQGNSA. There are 14 residues in the CDR3.

The chain combines TRBV4-1 with TRBJ2-1; 9 bases align to TRBD2. The CDR3 is made up of 15 amino acids. Germline CDR1 MGHRA, CDR2 YSYEKL. V gave up 4 bases and J gave up 6 bases; unmatched junction bases: 7. This chain's CDR3 is CASSRLAAPSNEQFF. The CDR3 DNA follows: TGCGCCAGCAGCCGACTAGCGGCCCCCTCCAATGAGCAGTTCTTC.

The chain employs TRBV11-2 and TRBJ2-1; tentatively, D is TRBD1 (5 bases). CDR3 size: 16 residues. In germline, CDR1 is SGHAT, CDR2 FQNNGV. V was shortened by 6 bases and J by 3 bases, with 18 bases between the two germline ends. The CDR3 region has the DNA TGTGCCAGCAGTCTTAGGTCCAGGGATCTCTACAATGAGCAGTTCTTC. Protein sequence: CASSLRSRDLYNEQFF.

The V and J genes are TRBV13 and TRBJ2-7; 9 bases fit TRBD1. Per the germline V gene, CDR1 is PRHDT and CDR2 is FYEKMQ (reference sequence). The CDR3 length is 14 residues. Trimming cost V 3 bases and J 7 bases; bases outside gene matches: 7. CDR3 DNA sequence: TGTGCCAGCAGCTTCACGGACAGGGGTAGGGAGCAGTACTTC. It yields the protein CASSFTDRGREQYF.

This chain links TRBV27 with TRBJ2-3; D is possibly TRBD1 (6 bases). From germline, CDR1 is MNHEY and CDR2 SMNVEV (reference sequence). CDR3 size: 17 residues. Trimming left V 4 bases short and J 4 bases short, with 21 bases between. CDR3 amino acids: CASSSPQGLARADTQYF. CDR3 in DNA: TGTGCCAGCAGTTCCCCTCAGGGGCTAGCTAGAGCAGATACGCAGTATTTT.

The V and J genes are TRBV30 and TRBJ1-6, with a possible D match to TRBD1 (6 bases). Germline loops: CDR1 GTSNPN, CDR2 SVGIG (reference sequence). The CDR3 covers 15 residues. Trimming shortened V by 4 bases and J by 7 bases, and 17 bases separated the two germline ends. CDR3: CAWIVDRAGNSPLHF. The DNA of the CDR3 is TGTGCCTGGATTGTGGACAGAGCGGGGAATTCACCCCTCCACTTT. The complete variable domain, with remaining parts taken from reference TRBV30 and TRBJ1-6, reads SQTIHQWPATLVQPVGSPLSLECTVEGTSNPNLYWYRQAAGRGLQLLFYSVGIGQISSEVPQNLSASRPQDRQFILSSKKLLLSDSGFYLCAWIVDRAGNSPLHFGNGTRLTVT.

The V gene is TRBV7-3, the J gene TRBJ2-2; D gene ambiguous. Germline V gene data show CDR1 as SGHTA and CDR2 as FQGTGA. This CDR3 spans 14 amino acids. V dropped 3 bases and J dropped 1 base, with 6 bases sitting between them. The CDR3 DNA is TGTGCCAGCAGCTTCTCCGGGAACACCGGGGAGCTGTTTTTT. It codes for CASSFSGNTGELFF.

The CDR3 region is CASSLAGSRYEQYF. The CDR3 DNA reads as TGCGCCAGCAGCTTGGCCGGGTCCCGCTACGAGCAGTACTTC. The V and J genes are TRBV5-1 and TRBJ2-7; D uncertain. Germline CDR1 SGHRS, CDR2 YFSETQ. V lost 0 bases, J lost 3 bases, and 10 bases lay in between. The CDR3 sequence is 14 residues long.

This sequence joins TRBV10-3 and TRBJ1-6, with 10 nucleotides matching TRBD1. The trim removed 4 bases at V and 12 bases at J, leaving 6 bases unmatched. CDR3 size: 14 residues. Germline-derived CDR1 and CDR2 are ENHRY and SYGVKD. The CDR3 here is CAISATGGQGPLHF. CDR3 coding DNA: TGTGCCATCAGTGCGACAGGGGGCCAGGGACCCCTCCACTTT.

This sequence joins TRBV5-5 and TRBJ1-5; D may be TRBD1 (6 bases). The V gene lost 2 bases and the J gene lost 7 bases, with 16 bases spanning the gap. Germline V gene sequence: CDR1 SGHKS, CDR2 YYEKEE (reference sequence). This CDR3 contains 15 residues. The CDR3 reads CASSLGQLVRQPQHF. In nucleotides, the CDR3 is TGTGCCAGCAGCTTAGGACAGCTTGTAAGACAGCCCCAGCATTTT.

DNA of the CDR3: TGCGCCAGCAGCCCGGGACAGGGTCCAACTAATGAAAAACTGTTTTTT. It specifies CASSPGQGPTNEKLFF. This rearrangement joins TRBV4-1 to TRBJ1-4; 9 bases are shared with TRBD1. The germline CDR1 and CDR2 sequences are MGHRA and YSYEKL. Trimming cost V 4 bases and J 0 bases; bases outside gene matches: 3. The CDR3 is 16 amino acids.

Points on this clone: An end of the junction differs from the germline gene, which may be a read error. The rearrangement uses TRBV2 and TRBJ2-5; D remains ambiguous. The germline CDR1 and CDR2 sequences are SNHLY and FYNNEI. This CDR3 region has 12 residues. CDR3 loop: CATSFRQETQYF. DNA for the CDR3: TGTGCCACCAGTTTTCGCCAAGAGACCCAGTACTTC.

This clone was counted between two and nine times. This chain connects TRBV27 to TRBJ1-6; tentative D call: TRBD1 (6 bases). Germline V gene lookup returns CDR1 MNHEY and CDR2 SMNVEV (reference sequence). Trimming stripped 7 bases from V and 7 bases from J, with 14 bases between. The CDR3 runs 14 residues. The CDR3 spells CASTQQGGNSPLHF. Here the CDR3 DNA reads TGTGCCAGCACCCAACAGGGAGGGAATTCACCCCTCCACTTT.